This T cell receptor beta chain appears in the sequencing data of a study of blood T cell repertoires in COVID-19. Looking at the study overall: Nucleic acid was either cDNA or gDNA, and it came from T cells, B-cell-depleted T cells, or PBMCs.

V shed 4 bases and J shed 0 bases, with 12 bases lying between them. The CDR3 is 14 amino acids. Per germline, CDR1 SQVTM and CDR2 ANQGSEA. It was during active infection that Seattle patients were enrolled and then longitudinally followed. This clone was detected only once. Some clones are missing from TCRdb's copy, which holds only in-frame ones; the method was immunoSEQ multiplex PCR. The sample includes 150,000 or so clones, 70% to 90% seen only once; the top ten take approximately 8%. The chain links TRBV29-1 to TRBJ1-1; perhaps TRBD1 as D (5 bases). The sequence was obtained from a woman aged 55-70 years with COVID-19, enrolled during active disease. Sequenced sample: peripheral blood. CDR3 in DNA: TGCAGCGTTGGGCCCGACAGAATGAACACTGAAGCTTTCTTT. Translating it yields CSVGPDRMNTEAFF.